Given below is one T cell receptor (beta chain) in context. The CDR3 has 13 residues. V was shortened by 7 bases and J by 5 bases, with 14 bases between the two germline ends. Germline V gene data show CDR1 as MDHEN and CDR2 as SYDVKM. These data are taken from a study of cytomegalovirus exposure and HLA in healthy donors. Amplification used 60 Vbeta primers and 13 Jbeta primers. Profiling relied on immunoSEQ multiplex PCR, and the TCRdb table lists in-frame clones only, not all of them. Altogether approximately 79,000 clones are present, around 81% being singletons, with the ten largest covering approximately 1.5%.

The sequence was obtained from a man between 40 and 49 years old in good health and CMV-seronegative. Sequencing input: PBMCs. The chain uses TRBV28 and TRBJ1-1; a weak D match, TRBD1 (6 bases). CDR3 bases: TGTGCCAGCAAGAAACAGGGTAGAACTGAAGCTTTCTTT. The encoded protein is CASKKQGRTEAFF.